This record concerns one TCR beta chain sequence. Repertoires were generated with immunoSEQ multiplex PCR, while TCRdb's copy carries only in-frame clones and drops some. Of tens of thousands of clones detected, 75% to 90% appear once; the ten largest clones hold nearly 1.5%. The CDR3 totals 17 residues. Germline-derived CDR1 and CDR2 are SGHRS and YFSETQ. Trimming took off 3 bases at V and 5 bases at J, with 20 bases between the two ends. This sample stems from a study of pediatric ulcerative colitis. Source material: blood. The receptor was isolated from a boy younger than 18 who was a control in a study of pediatric ulcerative colitis. V is TRBV5-1 and J is TRBJ1-4; D might be TRBD1 (6 bases). The CDR3 region has the DNA TGCGCCAGCAGCTCAAAAAATAACAGGGAGATAAATGAAAAACTGTTTTTT. Its protein product is CASSSKNNREINEKLFF. The full variable domain, its missing parts supplied by reference TRBV5-1 and TRBJ1-4, is KAGVTQTPRYLIKTRGQQVTLSCSPISGHRSVSWYQQTPGQGLQFLFEYFSETQRNKGNFPGRFSGRQFSNSRSEMNVSTLELGDSALYLCASSSKNNREINEKLFFGSGTQLSVL.